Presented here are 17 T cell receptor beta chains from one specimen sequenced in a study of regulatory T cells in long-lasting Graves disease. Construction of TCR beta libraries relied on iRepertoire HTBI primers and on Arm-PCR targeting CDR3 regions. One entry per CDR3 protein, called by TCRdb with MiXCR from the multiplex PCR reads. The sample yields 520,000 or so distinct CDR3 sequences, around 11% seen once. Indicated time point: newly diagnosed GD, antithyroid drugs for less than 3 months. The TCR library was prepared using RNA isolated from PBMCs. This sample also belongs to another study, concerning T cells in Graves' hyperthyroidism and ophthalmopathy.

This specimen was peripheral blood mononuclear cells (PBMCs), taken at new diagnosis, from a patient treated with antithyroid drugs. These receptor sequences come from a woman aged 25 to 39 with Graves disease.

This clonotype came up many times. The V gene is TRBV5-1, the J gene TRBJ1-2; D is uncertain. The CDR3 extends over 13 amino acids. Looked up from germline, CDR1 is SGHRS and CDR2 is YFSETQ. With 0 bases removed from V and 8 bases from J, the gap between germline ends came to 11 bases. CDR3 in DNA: TGCGCCAGCAGCTTGGGGTTCGGAAAAGGCTACACCTTC. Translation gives CASSLGFGKGYTF.

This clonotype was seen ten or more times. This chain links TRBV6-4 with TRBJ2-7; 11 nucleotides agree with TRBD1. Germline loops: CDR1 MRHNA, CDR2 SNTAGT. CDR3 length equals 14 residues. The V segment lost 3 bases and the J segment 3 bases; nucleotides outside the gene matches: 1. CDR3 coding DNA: TGTGCCAGCAGTGAAGGGACAGGGGGCTACGAGCAGTACTTC. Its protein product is CASSEGTGGYEQYF.

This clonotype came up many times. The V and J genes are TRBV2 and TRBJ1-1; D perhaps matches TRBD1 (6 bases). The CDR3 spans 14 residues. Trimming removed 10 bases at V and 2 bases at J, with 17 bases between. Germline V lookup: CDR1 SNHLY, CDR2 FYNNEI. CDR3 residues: CATIRTVGNTEAFF. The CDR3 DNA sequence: TGTGCCACCATAAGGACAGTCGGTAACACTGAAGCTTTCTTT.

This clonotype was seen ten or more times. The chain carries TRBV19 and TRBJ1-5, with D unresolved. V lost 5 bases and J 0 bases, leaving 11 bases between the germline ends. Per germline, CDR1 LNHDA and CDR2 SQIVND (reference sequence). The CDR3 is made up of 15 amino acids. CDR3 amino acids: CASSRGTYSNQPQHF. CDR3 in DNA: TGTGCCAGTAGTCGGGGAACCTATAGCAATCAGCCCCAGCATTTT.

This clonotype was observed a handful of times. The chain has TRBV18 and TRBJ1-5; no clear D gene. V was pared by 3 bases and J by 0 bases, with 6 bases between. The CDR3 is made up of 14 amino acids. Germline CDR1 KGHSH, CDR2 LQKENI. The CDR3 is CASSPMDSNQPQHF. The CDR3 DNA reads TGTGCCAGCTCACCGATGGATAGCAATCAGCCCCAGCATTTT.

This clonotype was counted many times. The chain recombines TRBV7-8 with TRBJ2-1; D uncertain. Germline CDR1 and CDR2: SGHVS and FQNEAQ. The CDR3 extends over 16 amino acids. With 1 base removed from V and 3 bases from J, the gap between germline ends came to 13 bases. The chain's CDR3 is CASSLVGSTYYNEQFF. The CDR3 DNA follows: TGTGCCAGCAGCTTAGTCGGGTCTACTTACTACAATGAGCAGTTCTTC.

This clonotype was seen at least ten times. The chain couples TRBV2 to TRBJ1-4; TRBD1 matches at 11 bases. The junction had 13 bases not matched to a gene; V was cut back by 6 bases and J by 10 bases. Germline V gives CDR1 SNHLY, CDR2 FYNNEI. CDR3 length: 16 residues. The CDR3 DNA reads TGTGCCAGCAGCGGACAGGGGGCTTCAAGAAGCGGAAAACTGTTTTTT. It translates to CASSGQGASRSGKLFF.

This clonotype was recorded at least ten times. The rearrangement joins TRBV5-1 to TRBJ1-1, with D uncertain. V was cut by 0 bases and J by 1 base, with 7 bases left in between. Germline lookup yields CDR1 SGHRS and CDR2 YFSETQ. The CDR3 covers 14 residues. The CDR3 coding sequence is TGCGCCAGCAGCTTGGCTTTTGAGAACACTGAAGCTTTCTTT. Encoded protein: CASSLAFENTEAFF.

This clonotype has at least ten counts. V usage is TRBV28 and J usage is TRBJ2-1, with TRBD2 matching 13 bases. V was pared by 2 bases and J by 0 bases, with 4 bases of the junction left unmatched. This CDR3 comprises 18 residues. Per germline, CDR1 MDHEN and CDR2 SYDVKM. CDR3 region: CASSLGLAGAASYNEQFF. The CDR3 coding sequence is TGTGCCAGCAGTTTAGGACTAGCGGGAGCGGCCTCCTACAATGAGCAGTTCTTC.

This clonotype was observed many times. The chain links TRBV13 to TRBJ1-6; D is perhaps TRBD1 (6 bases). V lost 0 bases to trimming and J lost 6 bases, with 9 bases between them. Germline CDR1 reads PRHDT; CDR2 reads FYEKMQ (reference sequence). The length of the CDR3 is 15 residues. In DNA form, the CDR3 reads TGTGCCAGCAGCTTAGGCAGGGGCACTAATTCACCCCTCCACTTT. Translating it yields CASSLGRGTNSPLHF.

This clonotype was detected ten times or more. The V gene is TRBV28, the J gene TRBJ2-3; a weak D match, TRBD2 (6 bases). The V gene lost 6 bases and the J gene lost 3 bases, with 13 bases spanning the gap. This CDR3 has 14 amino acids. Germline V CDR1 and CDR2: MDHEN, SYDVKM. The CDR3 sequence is CASRNSLATDTQYF. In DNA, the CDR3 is TGTGCCAGCAGGAATAGTCTAGCGACAGATACGCAGTATTTT.

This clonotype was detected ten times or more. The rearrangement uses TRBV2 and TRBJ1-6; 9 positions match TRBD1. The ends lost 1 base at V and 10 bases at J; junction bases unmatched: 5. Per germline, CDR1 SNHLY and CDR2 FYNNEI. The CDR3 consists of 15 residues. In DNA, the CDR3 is TGTGCCAGCAGTGAAGAGGGACAGGGCCAATCACCCCTCCACTTT. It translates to CASSEEGQGQSPLHF. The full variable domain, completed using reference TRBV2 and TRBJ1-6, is EPEVTQTPSHQVTQMGQEVILRCVPISNHLYFYWYRQILGQKVEFLVSFYNNEISEKSEIFDDQFSVERPDGSNFTLKIRSTKLEDSAMYFCASSEEGQGQSPLHFGNGTRLTVT.

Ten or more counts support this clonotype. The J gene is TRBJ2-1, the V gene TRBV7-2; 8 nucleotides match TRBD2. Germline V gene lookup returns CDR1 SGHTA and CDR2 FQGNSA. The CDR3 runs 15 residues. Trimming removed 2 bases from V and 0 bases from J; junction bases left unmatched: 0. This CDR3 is CASSLSGSSYNEQFF. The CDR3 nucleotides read TGTGCCAGCAGCTTAAGCGGGAGCTCCTACAATGAGCAGTTCTTC.

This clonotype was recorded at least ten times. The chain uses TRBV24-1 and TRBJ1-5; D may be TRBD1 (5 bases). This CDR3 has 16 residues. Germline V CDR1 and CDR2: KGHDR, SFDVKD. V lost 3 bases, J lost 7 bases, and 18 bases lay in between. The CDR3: CATSDTKTAHPQPQHF. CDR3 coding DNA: TGTGCCACCAGTGATACAAAGACAGCTCATCCACAGCCCCAGCATTTT.

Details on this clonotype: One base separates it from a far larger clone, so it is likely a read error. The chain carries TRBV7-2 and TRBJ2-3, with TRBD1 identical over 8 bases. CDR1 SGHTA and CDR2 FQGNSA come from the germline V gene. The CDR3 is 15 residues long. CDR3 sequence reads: CASSLTRGQNTEALF. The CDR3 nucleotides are TGTGCCAGCAGCTTGACCAGGGGGCAGAACACTGAAGCTCTCTTT.

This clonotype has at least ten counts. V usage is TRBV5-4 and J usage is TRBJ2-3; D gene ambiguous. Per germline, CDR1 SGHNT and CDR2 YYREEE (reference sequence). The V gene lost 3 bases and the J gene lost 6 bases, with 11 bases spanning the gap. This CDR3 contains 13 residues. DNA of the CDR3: TGTGCCAGCAGCTCGACCTTCACGGATACGCAGTATTTT. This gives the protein CASSSTFTDTQYF.

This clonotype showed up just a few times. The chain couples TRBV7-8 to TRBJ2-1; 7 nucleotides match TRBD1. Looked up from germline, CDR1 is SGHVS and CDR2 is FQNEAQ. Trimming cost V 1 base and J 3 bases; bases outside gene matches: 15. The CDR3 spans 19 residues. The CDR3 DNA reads TGTGCCAGCAGCTTAGGGGACAGTGTCGGGATTACGATCTACAATGAGCAGTTCTTC. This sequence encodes CASSLGDSVGITIYNEQFF.